These 32 T cell receptor beta chains originate from one sample sequenced in a study of post-analysis software for immune sequencing data. Overall study findings and caveats: Patients carried roughly 5 TRBV segments more frequently than controls did, and TRBV5-6, TRBV5-1 and TRBV20-1 were among them.

Their cognate antigens are unknown. Every TCR beta cDNA library bore unique molecular identifiers. Each CDR3 protein gets one entry after TCRdb re-called the PCR reads with MiXCR. The repertoire holds some 800,000 distinct CDR3 sequences, with under 60% as singletons. Sequenced material: blood. The source of these receptors is a girl aged 10 to 17 with multiple sclerosis.

The rearrangement joins TRBV10-3 to TRBJ2-7, with 13 bases identical to TRBD2. Germline values: CDR1 ENHRY, CDR2 SYGVKD. This CDR3 spans 13 amino acids. The ends lost 10 bases at V and 7 bases at J; junction bases unmatched: 7. CDR3 DNA sequence: TGTGCCACCCAACTAGCGGGAGGGTGGGAGCAGTACTTC. Amino acids: CATQLAGGWEQYF.

This rearrangement joins TRBV28 to TRBJ2-7; D gene unclear. The DNA end is more similar to TRBJ2-5, so the J call may be wrong. CDR3 length: 14 amino acids. CDR1 MDHEN and CDR2 SYDVKM come from the germline V gene. Here the CDR3 DNA reads TGTGCCAGCAGCGATGGTGGGGTCCAAGAGACCCAGTACTTC. This encodes CASSDGGVQETQYF.

This clonotype turned up a few times. This rearrangement joins TRBV12-3 or TRBV12-4 to TRBJ1-2, with a possible D match to TRBD1 (5 bases). Trimming shortened V by 5 bases and J by 7 bases, and 20 bases separated the two germline ends. This CDR3 comprises 15 residues. CDR3 residues: CASSPGGQGRAGYTF. DNA for the CDR3: TGTGCCAGCAGTCCCGGAGGGCAGGGTAGAGCTGGCTACACCTTC.

V gene TRBV27 combines with J gene TRBJ1-2; no reliable D call. Germline values: CDR1 MNHEY, CDR2 SMNVEV (reference sequence). This CDR3 has 17 residues. Trimming removed 0 bases at V and 0 bases at J, with 14 bases between. This chain's CDR3 is CASSLSPLGLANYGYTF. CDR3 coding DNA: TGTGCCAGCAGTTTATCCCCCCTGGGTTTAGCTAACTATGGCTACACCTTC.

In this sample, this clonotype turned up a few times. V and J are TRBV20-1 and TRBJ2-3; TRBD2 matches 11 bases. V trimming: 3 bases; J trimming: 3 bases; junction bases outside the gene matches: 5. The CDR3 covers 15 residues. Germline lookup yields CDR1 DFQATT and CDR2 SNEGSKA (reference sequence). CDR3 coding DNA: TGCAGTGCTAGCAGCCTAGCGGGAGGTACAGATACGCAGTATTTT. It codes for CSASSLAGGTDTQYF.

The CDR3 DNA reads TGTGCCAGCAGCAAAGGGGGAGATACGCAGTATTTT. Amino acid sequence: CASSKGGDTQYF. This chain connects TRBV7-2 to TRBJ2-3, with D maybe TRBD1 (6 bases). With 5 bases removed from V and 5 bases from J, the gap between germline ends came to 8 bases. The CDR3 runs 12 residues. Germline loops: CDR1 SGHTA, CDR2 FQGNSA.

V usage is TRBV20-1 and J usage is TRBJ1-2; D gene uncertain. This CDR3 is 16 amino acids long. Germline-derived CDR1 and CDR2 are DFQATT and SNEGSKA (reference sequence). Trimming took off 0 bases at V and 0 bases at J, with 14 bases between the two ends. The CDR3 is CSARESPGNTNYGYTF. The CDR3 DNA sequence: TGCAGTGCTAGAGAGTCCCCCGGCAATACTAACTATGGCTACACCTTC.

Note on this clonotype: Sequence at one end of the junction differs from germline and may be a read error. V and J are TRBV11-2 and TRBJ2-1; no reliable D call. This CDR3 has 15 residues. The germline V gene encodes CDR1 SGHAT and CDR2 FQNNGV. CDR3 sequence (DNA): TGTGCCAGCATCCTTCAGCCGCTGTCCTACAATGAGCCGTTCTTC. It encodes CASILQPLSYNEPFF.

Note on this clonotype: Its ends do not fully match the called genes, so a read error is possible. The rearrangement joins TRBV27 to TRBJ2-4; unclear D gene. The J call is in doubt because the DNA end fits TRBJ2-7 better. From germline, CDR1 is MNHEY and CDR2 SMNVEV (reference sequence). The CDR3 sequence is 14 residues long. CDR3 nucleotides: TGTACCAGCAGTTTATCTTGGGGCTCCTACGAGCAGTACTTC. Protein product: CTSSLSWGSYEQYF.

The sample holds many counts of this clonotype. The chain couples TRBV7-2 to TRBJ2-7; no definite D call. CDR1 SGHTA and CDR2 FQGNSA come from the germline V gene. The CDR3 contains 12 residues. V lost 6 bases and J lost 1, with 7 bases in between. The CDR3 spells CASSYRSYEQYF. CDR3 in DNA: TGTGCCAGCAGTTATAGATCCTACGAGCAGTACTTC.

CDR3 protein: CASSMTSGRHEQYF. In nucleotides, the CDR3 is TGTGCCAGCAGCATGACTAGCGGGAGACACGAGCAGTACTTC. The gene calls are TRBV7-9 and TRBJ2-7; TRBD2 aligns across 12 bases. The V gene end was trimmed by 5 bases and the J gene end by 5 bases; junction bases not matched to a gene: 4. Germline V lookup: CDR1 SEHNR, CDR2 FQNEAQ (reference sequence). The CDR3 covers 14 residues.

The chain uses TRBV28 and TRBJ1-5; D ambiguous. V lost 8 bases to trimming and J lost 2 bases, with 10 bases between them. CDR3 length equals 13 residues. Germline loops: CDR1 MDHEN, CDR2 SYDVKM. CDR3 bases: TGTGCCAGCCGGGAACGACGCAATCAGCCCCAGCATTTT. Protein product: CASRERRNQPQHF.

This clonotype was seen a few times. The gene calls are TRBV11-2 and TRBJ1-6; D is undetermined. The CDR3 has 14 amino acids. V lost 6 bases and J 7 bases, leaving 13 bases between the germline ends. CDR1 and CDR2 from the germline V gene are SGHAT and FQNNGV. Written as DNA, the CDR3 is TGTGCCAGCAGGGTCGGACGGGAGAATTCACCCCTCCACTTT. Residues: CASRVGRENSPLHF.

The V call is TRBV12-3 or TRBV12-4, the J call TRBJ2-5, with 12 nucleotides matching TRBD2. Losses at the gene ends were 5 bases for V and 5 bases for J; bases not matched to a gene: 9. The CDR3 length is 16 residues. The CDR3 region is CASSPTSGSLQETQYF. CDR3 coding DNA: TGTGCCAGCAGTCCGACTAGCGGGAGTCTCCAGGAGACCCAGTACTTC.

V gene TRBV20-1 combines with J gene TRBJ2-2; 7 bases are a match to TRBD2. With V trimmed by 0 bases and J by 4 bases, 8 bases remained unmatched. The CDR3 spans 16 residues. Germline V lookup: CDR1 DFQATT, CDR2 SNEGSKA (reference sequence). Here the CDR3 DNA reads TGCAGTGCTAGAGATTTGGAGGGAGGGCCCACCGGGGAGCTGTTTTTT. Translation: CSARDLEGGPTGELFF.

This clonotype has a handful of counts. V and J are TRBV7-9 and TRBJ2-5; 7 positions agree with TRBD1. Germline CDR1 and CDR2: SEHNR and FQNEAQ (reference sequence). The CDR3 is 15 amino acids. V lost 6 bases, J lost 2 bases, and 9 bases stayed unmatched. CDR3 in amino acids: CASRTLTGAQETQYF. CDR3 DNA sequence: TGTGCCAGCAGGACCTTAACAGGGGCTCAAGAGACCCAGTACTTC. The complete variable domain, with remaining parts taken from reference TRBV7-9 and TRBJ2-5, reads DTGVSQNPRHKITKRGQNVTFRCDPISEHNRLYWYRQTLGQGPEFLTYFQNEAQLEKSRLLSDRFSAERPKGSFSTLEIQRTEQGDSAMYLCASRTLTGAQETQYFGPGTRLLVL.

The chain recombines TRBV27 with TRBJ2-2; D is unclear. The CDR3 contains 16 residues. V lost 3 bases to trimming and J lost 5 bases, with 16 bases between them. Germline CDR1 is MNHEY and CDR2 is SMNVEV (reference sequence). CDR3 nucleotide sequence: TGTGCCAGCAGTTTGGTGTCGCTTGTTAATACCGGGGAGCTGTTTTTT. This translates into CASSLVSLVNTGELFF.

CDR3: CSSRQEINTEAFF. CDR3 nucleotide sequence: TGCAGCTCCCGACAGGAGATAAACACTGAAGCTTTCTTT. This sequence joins TRBV29-1 and TRBJ1-1, with D maybe TRBD1 (6 bases). CDR1 SQVTM and CDR2 ANQGSEA come from the germline V gene. The CDR3 totals 13 residues. V lost 8 bases and J 2 bases, leaving 15 bases between the germline ends.

In its sample, this clonotype was seen a few times. Germline and junction disagree at one end, which may indicate a read error. V usage is TRBV7-9 and J usage is TRBJ2-7; weak D call: TRBD1 (6 bases). The germline V gene encodes CDR1 SEHNR and CDR2 FQNEAQ (reference sequence). The CDR3 length is 15 residues. The DNA for the CDR3 is TGTGCCAGTAGCTCACGACAGGCTATGATCTACGAGCAGTACTTC. This translates into CASSSRQAMIYEQYF.

This clonotype showed up just a few times. The chain combines TRBV12-3 or TRBV12-4 with TRBJ1-2, with TRBD1 identical over 8 bases. Germline trimming cut 5 bases from V and 4 bases from J; bases unmatched to any gene: 9. The CDR3 is 15 amino acids. The CDR3 region is CASSPRTGWSYGYTF. CDR3 coding DNA: TGTGCCAGCAGTCCCAGGACAGGGTGGTCCTATGGCTACACCTTC.

The rearrangement links TRBV10-3 to TRBJ2-7, with a possible D match to TRBD1 (5 bases). The assigned J gene may be wrong: the sequence end matches TRBJ2-5 better. This CDR3 is 15 amino acids long. The germline V gene has CDR1 ENHRY and CDR2 SYGVKD. The CDR3 region has the DNA TGTGCCATCAGTGAGTCGGGCCAGGGCGGCGAGACCCAGTACTTC. Translated: CAISESGQGGETQYF.

The CDR3 sequence is CASSQDRGTSGGEQFF. CDR3 DNA sequence: TGTGCCAGCAGCCAAGATCGGGGGACTAGCGGGGGTGAGCAGTTCTTC. V is TRBV4-2 and J is TRBJ2-1, with TRBD2 matching 14 bases. Germline CDR1 is LGHNA and CDR2 is YNFKEQ. Unmatched junction bases numbered 4, after V lost 0 bases and J lost 9 bases. This CDR3 spans 16 amino acids.

The chain carries TRBV11-3 and TRBJ2-7; 8 bases line up with TRBD2. Germline V gene data show CDR1 as SGHNT and CDR2 as YENEEA. The ends lost 1 base at V and 6 bases at J; junction bases unmatched: 8. The CDR3 has 15 residues. The CDR3: CASSLAGSGKIEQYF. The CDR3 DNA reads as TGTGCCAGCAGCTTAGCCGGTAGCGGGAAGATCGAGCAGTACTTC.

This clonotype was counted between two and nine times. V and J are TRBV5-6 and TRBJ2-7, with 8 bases aligning to TRBD2. The assigned J gene may be wrong: the sequence end matches TRBJ2-4 better. The CDR3 has 16 amino acids. Germline V CDR1 and CDR2: SGHDT, YYEEEE. The CDR3 loop reads CASSLGGGRSDSIQYF. CDR3 coding DNA: TGTGCCAGCAGCTTGGGGGGCGGGAGGTCTGACAGCATTCAGTACTTC.

The CDR3: CSAPGTLGTDTQYF. As DNA, the CDR3 is TGCAGTGCTCCCGGGACTTTGGGCACAGATACGCAGTATTTT. V gene TRBV20-1 combines with J gene TRBJ2-3; D is perhaps TRBD2 (6 bases). CDR3 length: 14 amino acids. The germline V gene encodes CDR1 DFQATT and CDR2 SNEGSKA (reference sequence). V lost 5 bases and J lost 1, with 13 bases in between.

In this sample, this clonotype turned up a few times. The chain combines TRBV12-3 or TRBV12-4 with TRBJ2-3, with 7 bases aligning to TRBD2. Unmatched junction bases numbered 3, after V lost 2 bases and J lost 4 bases. The CDR3 totals 14 residues. CDR3 loop: CASSLLREPDTQYF. The CDR3 bases are TGTGCCAGCAGTTTACTGCGGGAGCCAGATACGCAGTATTTT.

The V gene is TRBV20-1, the J gene TRBJ1-4; no firm D call. The ends were cut back, 3 bases at V and 4 bases at J, with 12 bases in the middle. There are 14 residues in the CDR3. Germline V lookup: CDR1 DFQATT, CDR2 SNEGSKA (reference sequence). CDR3 region: CSASSGIGNEKLFF. CDR3 sequence (DNA): TGCAGTGCTAGCTCGGGGATCGGTAATGAAAAACTGTTTTTT.

V and J are TRBV5-1 and TRBJ2-6; tentatively, D is TRBD1 or TRBD2 (6 bases each). The CDR3 is 18 residues long. V shed 7 bases and J shed 0 bases, with 20 bases lying between them. Per the germline V gene, CDR1 is SGHRS and CDR2 is YFSETQ. Written as DNA, the CDR3 is TGCGCCAGCGAACCCTCGGGGGCCGCTCTCTCTGGGGCCAACGTCCTGACTTTC. It yields the protein CASEPSGAALSGANVLTF.

This chain connects TRBV24-1 to TRBJ2-7; D is undetermined. The length of the CDR3 is 11 residues. The ends were cut back, 2 bases at V and 10 bases at J, with 8 bases in the middle. CDR1 and CDR2 (germline): KGHDR, SFDVKD. CDR3 protein: CATSDWVRQYF. The CDR3 DNA reads as TGTGCCACCAGTGATTGGGTCCGCCAGTACTTC.

This chain joins TRBV5-8 and TRBJ2-1, with D perhaps matching TRBD1 or TRBD2 (5 bases each). Per the germline V gene, CDR1 is SGHTS and CDR2 is YDEGEE. V was trimmed by 3 bases and J by 9 bases, leaving 22 bases between them. The CDR3 has 16 residues. CDR3 DNA: TGTGCCAGCAGCTCAGCCATACCTTTCCCGGGGCTTGAGCAGTTCTTC. It codes for CASSSAIPFPGLEQFF.

Points on this clonotype: An end of the junction differs from the germline gene, which may be a read error. The rearrangement links TRBV29-1 to TRBJ2-7; 8 bases line up with TRBD1. Germline assignment: CDR1 SQVTM and CDR2 ANQGSEA. The CDR3 is 15 residues long. In DNA, the CDR3 is TGCAGCGCGACCCTAGGGGCAGGGGGCTCCTACGAGCAGGACTTC. This gives the protein CSATLGAGGSYEQDF.

This chain joins TRBV7-9 and TRBJ2-7; unclear D gene. Trimming took off 4 bases at V and 0 bases at J, with 7 bases between the two ends. The CDR3 is 13 amino acids. Germline V CDR1 and CDR2: SEHNR, FQNEAQ (reference sequence). CDR3 in DNA: TGTGCCAGCAGCTCAGACATCTCCTACGAGCAGTACTTC. Amino acid sequence: CASSSDISYEQYF.